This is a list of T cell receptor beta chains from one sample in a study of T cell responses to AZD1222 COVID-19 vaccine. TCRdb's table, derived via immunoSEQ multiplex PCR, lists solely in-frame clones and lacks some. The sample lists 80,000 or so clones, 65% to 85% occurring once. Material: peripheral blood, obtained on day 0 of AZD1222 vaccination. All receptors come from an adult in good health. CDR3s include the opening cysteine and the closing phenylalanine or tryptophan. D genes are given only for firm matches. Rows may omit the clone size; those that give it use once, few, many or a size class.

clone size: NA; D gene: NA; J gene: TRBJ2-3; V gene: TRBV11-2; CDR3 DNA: TGTGCCAGCAGCTTAGTAGCGGCAAATACGCAGTATTTT; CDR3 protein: CASSLVAANTQYF
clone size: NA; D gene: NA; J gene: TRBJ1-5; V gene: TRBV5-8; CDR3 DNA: TGTGCCAGCAGCACCGACAGTACTCAGCCCCAGCATTTT; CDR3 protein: CASSTDSTQPQHF
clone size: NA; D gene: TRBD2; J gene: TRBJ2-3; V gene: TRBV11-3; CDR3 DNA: TGTGCCAGCAGCTTAATAAGCGGGGGGGCAGGTACGCAGTATTTT; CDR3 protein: CASSLISGGAGTQYF
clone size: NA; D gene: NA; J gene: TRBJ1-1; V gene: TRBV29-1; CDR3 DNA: TGCAGCGTTACCCCCGGAGGGAACACTGAAGCTTTCTTT; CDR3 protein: CSVTPGGNTEAFF
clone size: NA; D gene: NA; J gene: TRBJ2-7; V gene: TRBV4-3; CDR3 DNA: TGCGCCAGCAGCCAAGAGCCGTGGGCGAACGAGCAGTACTTC; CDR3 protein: CASSQEPWANEQYF
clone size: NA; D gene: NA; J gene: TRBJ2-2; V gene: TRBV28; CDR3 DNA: TGTGCCAGCAGAAAAACACAGGACTACACCGGGGAGCTGTTTTTT; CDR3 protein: CASRKTQDYTGELFF
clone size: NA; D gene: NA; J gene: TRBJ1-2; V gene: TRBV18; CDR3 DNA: TGTGCCAGCTCATCATTACACCTCCCGGTTGGCTATGGCTACACCTTC; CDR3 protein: CASSSLHLPVGYGYTF
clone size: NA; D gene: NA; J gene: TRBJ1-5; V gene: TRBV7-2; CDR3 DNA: TGTGCCAGCAGCTTAGTCGCGGGGGACAATCAGCCCCAGCATTTT; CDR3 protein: CASSLVAGDNQPQHF
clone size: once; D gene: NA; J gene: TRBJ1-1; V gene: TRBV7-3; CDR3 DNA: TGTGCCAGCAGCTTCGATCCCGAGGGGACTGAAGCTTTCTTT; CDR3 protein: CASSFDPEGTEAFF
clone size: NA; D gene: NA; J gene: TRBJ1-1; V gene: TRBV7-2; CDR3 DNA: TGTGCCAGCAGTGACGGGGGAGCGAGCACTGAAGCTTTCTTT; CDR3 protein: CASSDGGASTEAFF
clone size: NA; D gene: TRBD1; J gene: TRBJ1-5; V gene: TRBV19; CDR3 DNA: TGTGCCAGTAGTATACAGGGGGATAGCAATCAGCCCCAGCATTTT; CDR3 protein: CASSIQGDSNQPQHF
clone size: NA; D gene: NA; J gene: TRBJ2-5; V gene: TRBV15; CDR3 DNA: TGTGCCACCAGCACGAGGCTCAAAGAGACCCAGTACTTC; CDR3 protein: CATSTRLKETQYF
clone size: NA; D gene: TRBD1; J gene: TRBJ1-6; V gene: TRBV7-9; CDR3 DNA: TGTGCCAGCAGGCCGGACAGGGGGGGCTATAATTCACCCCTCCACTTT; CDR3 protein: CASRPDRGGYNSPLHF
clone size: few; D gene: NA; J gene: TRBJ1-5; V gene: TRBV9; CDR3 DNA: TGTGCCAGCAGCGTAGGAGGTCGCAATCAGCCCCAGCATTTT; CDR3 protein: CASSVGGRNQPQHF
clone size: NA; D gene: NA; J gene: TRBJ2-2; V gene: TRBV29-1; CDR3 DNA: TGCAGCGTTCTCACGGGGTCGGGGAACACCGGGGAGCTGTTTTTT; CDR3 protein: CSVLTGSGNTGELFF
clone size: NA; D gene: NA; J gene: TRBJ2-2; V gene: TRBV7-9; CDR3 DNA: TGTGCCAGCAGCTTAATTTTGGGTTCCGGGGAGCTGTTTTTT; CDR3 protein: CASSLILGSGELFF
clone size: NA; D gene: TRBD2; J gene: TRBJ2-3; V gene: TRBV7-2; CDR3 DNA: TGTGCCAGCAGCTGGGATCTGACTAGCGGGAGATCTGATACGCAGTATTTT; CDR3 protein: CASSWDLTSGRSDTQYF
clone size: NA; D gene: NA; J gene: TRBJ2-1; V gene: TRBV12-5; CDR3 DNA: TGTGCTAGTGGTTTGGTACTAGGGAGAGTATCCAATGAGCAGTTCTTC; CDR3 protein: CASGLVLGRVSNEQFF
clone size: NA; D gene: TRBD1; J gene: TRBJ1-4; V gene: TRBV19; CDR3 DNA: TGTGCCAGTAGTATTTCTCGACAGGGCCTGGGCGAAAAACTGTTTTTT; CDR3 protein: CASSISRQGLGEKLFF
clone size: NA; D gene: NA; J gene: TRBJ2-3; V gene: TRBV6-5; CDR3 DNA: TGTGCCAGCAGCGCAGTAGCGGCTTCCACAGATACGCAGTATTTT; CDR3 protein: CASSAVAASTDTQYF
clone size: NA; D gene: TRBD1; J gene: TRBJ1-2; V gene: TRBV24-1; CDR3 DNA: TGTGCCACCAGTGACCCGGGACAGGCCGATCACTATGGCTACACCTTC; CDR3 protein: CATSDPGQADHYGYTF
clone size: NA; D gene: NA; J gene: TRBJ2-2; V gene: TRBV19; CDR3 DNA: TGTGCCAGTACCATCAGGGGGAACACCGGGGAGCTGTTTTTT; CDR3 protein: CASTIRGNTGELFF
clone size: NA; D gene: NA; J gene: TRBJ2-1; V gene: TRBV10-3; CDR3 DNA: TGTGCCATCAGTGGGAGGAAGAGCTCCTACAATGAGCAGTTCTTC; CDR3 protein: CAISGRKSSYNEQFF
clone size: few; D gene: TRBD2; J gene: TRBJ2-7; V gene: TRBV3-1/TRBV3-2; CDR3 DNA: TGTGCCAGCAGCCAAGTTCTTTTACTAGCGCCTACCTACGAGCAGTACTTC; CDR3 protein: CASSQVLLLAPTYEQYF
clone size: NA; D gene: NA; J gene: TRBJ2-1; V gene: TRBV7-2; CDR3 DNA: TGTGCCAGCAGCTTGCAGAGGGGTGAGCAGTTCTTC; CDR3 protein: CASSLQRGEQFF
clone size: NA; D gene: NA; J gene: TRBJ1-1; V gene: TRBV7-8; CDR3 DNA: TGTGCCAGCAGCTTAGATTGGGGAGCAAACACTGAAGCTTTCTTT; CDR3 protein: CASSLDWGANTEAFF
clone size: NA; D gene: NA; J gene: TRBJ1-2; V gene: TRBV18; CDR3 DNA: TGTGCCAGCTCCCCGGTTGGGGGTTCTCACTATGGCTACACCTTC; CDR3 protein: CASSPVGGSHYGYTF
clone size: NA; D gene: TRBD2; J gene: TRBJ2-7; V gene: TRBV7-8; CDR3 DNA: TGTGCCAGCAGCGTGATAGCGGGGGGAACCTACGAGCAGTACTTC; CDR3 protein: CASSVIAGGTYEQYF
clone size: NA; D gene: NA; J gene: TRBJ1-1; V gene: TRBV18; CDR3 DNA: TGTGCCAGCTCACCACAGTTCGAGGGAACTGAAGCTTTCTTT; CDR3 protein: CASSPQFEGTEAFF
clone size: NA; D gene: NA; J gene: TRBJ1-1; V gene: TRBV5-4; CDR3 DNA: TGTGCCAGCAGCTTGGGCGGGGCTATGAACACTGAAGCTTTCTTT; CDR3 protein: CASSLGGAMNTEAFF
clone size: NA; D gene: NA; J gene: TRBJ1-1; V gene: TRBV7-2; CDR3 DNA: TGTGCCAGCAGCCGGGAGGGGGGGCCAGTGGAAGCTTTCTTT; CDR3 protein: CASSREGGPVEAFF
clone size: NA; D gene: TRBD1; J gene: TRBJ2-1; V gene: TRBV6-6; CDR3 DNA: TGTGCCAGCAGTTCCGGGACAGCGAACAATGAGCAGTTCTTC; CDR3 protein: CASSSGTANNEQFF
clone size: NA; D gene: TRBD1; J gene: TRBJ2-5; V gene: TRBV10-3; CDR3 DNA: TGTGCCATCAGCGCCACAGGGGGTGAGACCCAGTACTTC; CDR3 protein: CAISATGGETQYF
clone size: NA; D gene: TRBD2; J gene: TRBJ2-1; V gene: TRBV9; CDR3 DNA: TGTGCCAGCAGCGTAGGGCTAGCGGGAGGCAATGAGCAGTTCTTC; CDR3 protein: CASSVGLAGGNEQFF
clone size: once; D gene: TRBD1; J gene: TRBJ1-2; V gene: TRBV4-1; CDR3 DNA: TGCGCCAGCAGCCAAGAGTATCCACAGGGGTTCTATGGCTACACCTTC; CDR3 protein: CASSQEYPQGFYGYTF
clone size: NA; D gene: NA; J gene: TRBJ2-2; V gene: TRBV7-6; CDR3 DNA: TGTGCCAGCAGCTTGCAGGGGCAGAACACCGGGGAGCTGTTTTTT; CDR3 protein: CASSLQGQNTGELFF
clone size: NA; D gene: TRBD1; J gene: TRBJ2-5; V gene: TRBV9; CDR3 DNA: TGTGCCAGCAGCGTAGGGACAGGGGTCCATGAGACCCAGTACTTC; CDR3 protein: CASSVGTGVHETQYF
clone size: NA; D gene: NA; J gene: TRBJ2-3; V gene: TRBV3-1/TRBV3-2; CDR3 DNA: TGTGCCAGCAGCCACCCAGTGGCAGATACGCAGTATTTT; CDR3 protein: CASSHPVADTQYF
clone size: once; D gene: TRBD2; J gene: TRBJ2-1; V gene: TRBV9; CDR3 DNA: TGTGCCAGCAGCTTCCCGAGGGGTAGCGGGAGGGGCAACAATGAGCAGTTCTTC; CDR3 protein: CASSFPRGSGRGNNEQFF
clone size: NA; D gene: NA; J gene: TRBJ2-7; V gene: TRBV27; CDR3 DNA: TGTGCCAGCAGTTTAAGAGGAGACGAGCAGTACTTC; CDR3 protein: CASSLRGDEQYF
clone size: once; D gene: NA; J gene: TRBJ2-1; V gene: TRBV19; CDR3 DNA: TGTGCCAGTAGTAATTTCGATGAGCAGTTCTTC; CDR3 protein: CASSNFDEQFF
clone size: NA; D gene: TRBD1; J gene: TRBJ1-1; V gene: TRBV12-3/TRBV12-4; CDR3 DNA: TGTGCCAGCAGCGACAGGGGGCCCACTGAAGCTTTCTTT; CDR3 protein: CASSDRGPTEAFF
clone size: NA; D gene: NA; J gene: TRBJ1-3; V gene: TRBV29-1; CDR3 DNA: TGCAGCCCGGGGGTGTTTCTCTGGAAAGACACCATATATTTT; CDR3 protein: CSPGVFLWKDTIYF
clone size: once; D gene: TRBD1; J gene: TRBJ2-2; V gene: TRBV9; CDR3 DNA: TGTGCCAGCAACTACAGGGGGCCCGGGGAGCTGTTTTTT; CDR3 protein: CASNYRGPGELFF
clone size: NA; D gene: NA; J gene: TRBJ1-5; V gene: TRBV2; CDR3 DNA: TGTGCCAGCAGTGTCGAGGCGCAGCCCCAGCATTTT; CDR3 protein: CASSVEAQPQHF
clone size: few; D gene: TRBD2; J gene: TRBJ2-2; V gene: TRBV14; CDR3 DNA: TGTGCCAGCAGCCAGACATACGGACTAGCGGGAGAAACCGGGGAGCTGTTTTTT; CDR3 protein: CASSQTYGLAGETGELFF
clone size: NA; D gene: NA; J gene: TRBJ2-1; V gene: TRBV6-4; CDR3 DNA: TGTGCCAGCAGTTCACAGGGTTCCTACAATGAGCAGTTCTTC; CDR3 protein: CASSSQGSYNEQFF